This TCR beta chain emerged from a study of T cells in Graves' hyperthyroidism and ophthalmopathy. General observations from the study: Stable hyperthyroidism was told apart from ophthalmopathy by a model built on 13 V-J features.

TCR beta CDR3 region amplification was performed from RNA transcripts. An initial round of RT-PCR targeting the TCR CDR3 relied on the HTBI primer set. TCRdb called the multiplex PCR reads again in MiXCR, with one record for every CDR3 protein. The table has some 400,000 distinct CDR3 sequences, about 15% seen once. Researchers barred patients who had uncontrolled infection, other autoimmune disease, pregnancy or lactation. Out of approximately 10 ml of fresh peripheral blood came the PBMCs. The CDR3 is made up of 15 amino acids. The V gene's germline CDR1 is SEHNR and CDR2 FQNEAQ (reference sequence). V lost 3 bases to trimming and J lost 4 bases, with 14 bases between them. In this sample, this clonotype turned up a few times. Its antigen is undetermined.

The chain couples TRBV7-9 to TRBJ2-3; tentative D call: TRBD1 (5 bases). This receptor was identified in an older woman with Graves' hyperthyroidism. Sequenced: blood. The DNA for the CDR3 is TGTGCCAGCAGCTTGGCAGGGATAGGGTCAGATACGCAGTATTTT. Translation gives CASSLAGIGSDTQYF.